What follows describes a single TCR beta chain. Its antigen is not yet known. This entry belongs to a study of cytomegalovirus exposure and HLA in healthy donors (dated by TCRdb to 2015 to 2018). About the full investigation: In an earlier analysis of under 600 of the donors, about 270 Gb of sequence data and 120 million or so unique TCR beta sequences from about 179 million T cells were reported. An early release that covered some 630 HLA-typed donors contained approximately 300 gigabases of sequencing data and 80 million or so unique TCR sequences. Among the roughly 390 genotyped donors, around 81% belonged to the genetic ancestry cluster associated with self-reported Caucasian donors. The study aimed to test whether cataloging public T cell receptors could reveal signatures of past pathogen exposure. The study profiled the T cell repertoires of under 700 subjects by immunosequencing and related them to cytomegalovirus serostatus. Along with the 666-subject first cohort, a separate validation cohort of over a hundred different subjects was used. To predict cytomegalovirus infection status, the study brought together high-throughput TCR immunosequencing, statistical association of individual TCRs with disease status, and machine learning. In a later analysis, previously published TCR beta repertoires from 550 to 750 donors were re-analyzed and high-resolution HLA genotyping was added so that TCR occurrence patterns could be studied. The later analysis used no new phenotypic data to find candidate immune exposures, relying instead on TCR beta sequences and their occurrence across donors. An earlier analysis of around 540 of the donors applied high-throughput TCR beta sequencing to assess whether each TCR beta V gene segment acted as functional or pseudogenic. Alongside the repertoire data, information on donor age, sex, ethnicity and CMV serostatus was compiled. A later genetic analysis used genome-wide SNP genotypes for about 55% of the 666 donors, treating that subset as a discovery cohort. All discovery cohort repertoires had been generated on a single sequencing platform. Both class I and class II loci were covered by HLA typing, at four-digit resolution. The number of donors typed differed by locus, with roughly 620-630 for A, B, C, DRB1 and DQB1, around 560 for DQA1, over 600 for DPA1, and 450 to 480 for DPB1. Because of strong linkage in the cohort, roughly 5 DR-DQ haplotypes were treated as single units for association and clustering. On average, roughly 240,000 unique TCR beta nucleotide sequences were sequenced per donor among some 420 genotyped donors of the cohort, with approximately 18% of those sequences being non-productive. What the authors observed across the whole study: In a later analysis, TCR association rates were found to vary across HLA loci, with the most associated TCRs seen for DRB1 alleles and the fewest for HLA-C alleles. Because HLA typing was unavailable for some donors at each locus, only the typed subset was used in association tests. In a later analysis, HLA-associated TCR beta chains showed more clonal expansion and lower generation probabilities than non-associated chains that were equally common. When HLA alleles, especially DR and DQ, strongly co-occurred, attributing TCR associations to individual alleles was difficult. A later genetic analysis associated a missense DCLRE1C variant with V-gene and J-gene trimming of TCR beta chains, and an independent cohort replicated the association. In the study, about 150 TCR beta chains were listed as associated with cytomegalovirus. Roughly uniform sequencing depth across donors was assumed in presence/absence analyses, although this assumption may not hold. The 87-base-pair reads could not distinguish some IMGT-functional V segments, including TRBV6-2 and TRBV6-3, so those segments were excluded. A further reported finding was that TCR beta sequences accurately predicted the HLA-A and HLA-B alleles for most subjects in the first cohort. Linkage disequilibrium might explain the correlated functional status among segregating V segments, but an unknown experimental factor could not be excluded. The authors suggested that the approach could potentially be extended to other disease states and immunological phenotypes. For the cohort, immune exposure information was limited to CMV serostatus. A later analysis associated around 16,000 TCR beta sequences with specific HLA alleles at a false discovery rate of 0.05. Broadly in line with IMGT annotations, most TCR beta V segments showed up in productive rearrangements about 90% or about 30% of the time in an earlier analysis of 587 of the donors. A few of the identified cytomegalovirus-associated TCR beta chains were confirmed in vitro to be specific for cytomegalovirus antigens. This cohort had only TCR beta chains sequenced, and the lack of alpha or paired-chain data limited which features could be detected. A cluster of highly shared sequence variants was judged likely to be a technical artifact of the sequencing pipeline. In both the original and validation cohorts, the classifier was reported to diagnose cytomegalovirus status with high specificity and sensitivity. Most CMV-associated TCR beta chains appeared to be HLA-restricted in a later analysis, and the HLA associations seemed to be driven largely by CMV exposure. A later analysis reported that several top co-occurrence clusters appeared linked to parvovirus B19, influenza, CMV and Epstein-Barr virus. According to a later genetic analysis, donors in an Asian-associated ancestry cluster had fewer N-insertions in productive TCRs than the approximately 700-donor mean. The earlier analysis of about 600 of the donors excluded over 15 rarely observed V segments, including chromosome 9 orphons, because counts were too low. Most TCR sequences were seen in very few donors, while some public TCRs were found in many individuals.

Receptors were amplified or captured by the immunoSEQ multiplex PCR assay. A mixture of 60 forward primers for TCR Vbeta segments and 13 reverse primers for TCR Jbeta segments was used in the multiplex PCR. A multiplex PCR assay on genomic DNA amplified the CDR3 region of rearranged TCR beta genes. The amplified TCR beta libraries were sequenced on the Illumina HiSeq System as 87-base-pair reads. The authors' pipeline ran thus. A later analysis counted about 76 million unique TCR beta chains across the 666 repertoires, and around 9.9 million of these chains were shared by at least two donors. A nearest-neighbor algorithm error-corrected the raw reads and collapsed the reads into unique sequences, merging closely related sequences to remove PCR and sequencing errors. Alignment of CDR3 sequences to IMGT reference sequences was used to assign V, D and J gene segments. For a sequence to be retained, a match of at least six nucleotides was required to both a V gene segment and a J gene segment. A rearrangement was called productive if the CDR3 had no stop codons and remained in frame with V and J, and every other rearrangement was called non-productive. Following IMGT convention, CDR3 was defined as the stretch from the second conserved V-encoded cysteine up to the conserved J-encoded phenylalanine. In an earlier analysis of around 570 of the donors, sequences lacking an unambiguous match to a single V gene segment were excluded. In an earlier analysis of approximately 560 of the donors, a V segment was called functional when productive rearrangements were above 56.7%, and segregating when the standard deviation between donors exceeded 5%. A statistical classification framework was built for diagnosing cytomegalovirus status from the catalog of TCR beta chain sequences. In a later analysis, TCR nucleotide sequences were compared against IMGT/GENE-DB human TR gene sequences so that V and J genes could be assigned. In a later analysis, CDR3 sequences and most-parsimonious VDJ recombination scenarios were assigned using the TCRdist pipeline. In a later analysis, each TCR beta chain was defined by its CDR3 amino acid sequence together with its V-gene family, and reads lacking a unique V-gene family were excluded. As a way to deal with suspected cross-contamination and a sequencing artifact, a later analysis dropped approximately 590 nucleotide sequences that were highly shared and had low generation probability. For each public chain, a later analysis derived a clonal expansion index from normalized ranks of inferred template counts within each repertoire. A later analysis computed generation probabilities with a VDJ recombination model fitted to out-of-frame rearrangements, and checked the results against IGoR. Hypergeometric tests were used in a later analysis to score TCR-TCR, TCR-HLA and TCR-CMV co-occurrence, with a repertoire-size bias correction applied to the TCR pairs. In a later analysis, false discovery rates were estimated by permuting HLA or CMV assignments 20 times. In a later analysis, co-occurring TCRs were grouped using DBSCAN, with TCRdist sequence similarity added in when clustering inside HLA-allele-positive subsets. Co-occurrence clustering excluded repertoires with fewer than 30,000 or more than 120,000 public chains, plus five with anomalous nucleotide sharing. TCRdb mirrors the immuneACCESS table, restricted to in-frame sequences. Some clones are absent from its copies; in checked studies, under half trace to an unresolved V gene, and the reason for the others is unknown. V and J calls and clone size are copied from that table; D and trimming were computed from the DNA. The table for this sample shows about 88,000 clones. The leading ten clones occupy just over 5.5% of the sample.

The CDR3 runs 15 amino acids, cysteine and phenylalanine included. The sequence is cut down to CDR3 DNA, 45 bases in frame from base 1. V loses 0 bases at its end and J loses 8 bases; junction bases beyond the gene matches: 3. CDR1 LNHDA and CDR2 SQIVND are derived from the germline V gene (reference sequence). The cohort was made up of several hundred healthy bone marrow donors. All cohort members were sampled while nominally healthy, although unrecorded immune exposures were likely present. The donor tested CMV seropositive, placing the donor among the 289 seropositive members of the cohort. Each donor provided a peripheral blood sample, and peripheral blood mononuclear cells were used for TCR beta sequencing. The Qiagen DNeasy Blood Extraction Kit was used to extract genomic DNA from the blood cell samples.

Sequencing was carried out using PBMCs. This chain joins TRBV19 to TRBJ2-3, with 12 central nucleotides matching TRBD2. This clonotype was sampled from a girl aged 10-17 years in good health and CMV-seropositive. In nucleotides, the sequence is TGTGCCAGTAGTATAGAGGCTAGCGGGGGGGTTACGCAGTATTTT. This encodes CASSIEASGGVTQYF. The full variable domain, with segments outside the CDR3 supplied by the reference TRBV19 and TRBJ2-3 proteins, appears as DGGITQSPKYLFRKEGQNVTLSCEQNLNHDAMYWYRQDPGQGLRLIYYSQIVNDFQKGDIAEGYSVSREKKESFPLTVTSAQKNPTAFYLCASSIEASGGVTQYFGPGTRLTVL.